This T cell receptor (beta chain) was sequenced during a study of Graves' ophthalmopathy and Graves' hyperthyroidism. The CDR3 loop spans 17 amino acids. The germline V and J ends were trimmed by 3 bases and 0 bases, with 15 bases remaining between them. TCR beta CDR3 amplification used RNA transcripts. HTBI-primed RT-PCR formed the first round, and a multiplex PCR formed the second. MiXCR was run by TCRdb on the multiplex PCR reads, yielding one entry per CDR3 protein. The table lists approximately 480,000 distinct CDR3 sequences, around an eighth of them singletons. This sequence joins TRBV12-3 or TRBV12-4 and TRBJ1-3; unclear D gene. This TCR was sampled from a woman under 40 with Graves' ophthalmopathy. Sequencing used blood. CDR3 amino acids: CASSFTVGLGSGNTIYF. In nucleotides, the CDR3 is TGTGCCAGCAGTTTTACGGTTGGCCTCGGCTCTGGAAACACCATATATTTT.